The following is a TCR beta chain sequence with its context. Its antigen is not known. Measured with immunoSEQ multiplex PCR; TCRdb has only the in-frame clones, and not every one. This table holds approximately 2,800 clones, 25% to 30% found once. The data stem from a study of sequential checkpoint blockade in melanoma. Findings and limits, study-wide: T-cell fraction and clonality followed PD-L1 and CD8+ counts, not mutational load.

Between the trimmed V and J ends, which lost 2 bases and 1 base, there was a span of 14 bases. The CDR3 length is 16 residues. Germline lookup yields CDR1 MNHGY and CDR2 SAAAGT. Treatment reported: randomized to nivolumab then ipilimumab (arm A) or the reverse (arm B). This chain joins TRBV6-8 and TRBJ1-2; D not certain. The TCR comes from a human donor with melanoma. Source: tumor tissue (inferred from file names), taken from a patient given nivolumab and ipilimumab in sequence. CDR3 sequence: CASSYNGRDFNYGYTF. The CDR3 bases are TGTGCCAGCAGTTACAACGGCAGAGATTTTAACTATGGCTACACCTTC.